Here is one T cell receptor (beta chain) with its context. These data are taken from a study of control samples from healthy donors and cancer patients. The data were produced by immunoSEQ multiplex PCR, yet TCRdb's version contains in-frame clones alone and is incomplete. Here the sample spans 200,000 or so clones, about 94% being singletons. The TCR was taken from a man in his fifties or sixties in good health. Source material: blood.

The CDR3 DNA follows: TGCGCCAGCAGCTTGGGCAGGGGGTTACCGAACACCGGGGAGCTGTTTTTT. Its translation is CASSLGRGLPNTGELFF. The chain carries TRBV5-1 and TRBJ2-2, with 7 bases aligning to TRBD1. V was pared by 0 bases and J by 0 bases, with 5 bases of the junction left unmatched. The CDR3 covers 17 residues. Germline CDR1 and CDR2: SGHRS and YFSETQ.